The source of this T cell receptor beta chain is a study of spatial heterogeneity in lung cancer. Whole-study context: Taken at a median of around 2 years after resection, follow-up PBMC samples underwent sequencing when available.

From the 5' RACE reads, TCRdb called clonotypes with MiXCR, one entry per CDR3 protein. The sample has fewer than 60,000 distinct CDR3 sequences, 6.5% to 7.5% seen once. V shed 6 bases and J shed 5 bases, with 14 bases lying between them. This CDR3 has 14 amino acids. This clonotype was seen many times. Documented time point: blood at routine non-recurrence follow-up after resection. Whole RNA, which was extracted from tumor, nontumor lung tissue or frozen PBMC, was sequenced without any cell sorting. This specimen was PBMCs, taken at follow-up. The receptor was derived from a female donor with early-stage non-small cell lung cancer. The V gene is TRBV12-3 or TRBV12-4, the J gene TRBJ1-5; D is uncertain. The CDR3 coding sequence is TGTGCCAGCAGCCTCGTGAACGGGGATCAGCCCCAGCATTTT. As protein: CASSLVNGDQPQHF.